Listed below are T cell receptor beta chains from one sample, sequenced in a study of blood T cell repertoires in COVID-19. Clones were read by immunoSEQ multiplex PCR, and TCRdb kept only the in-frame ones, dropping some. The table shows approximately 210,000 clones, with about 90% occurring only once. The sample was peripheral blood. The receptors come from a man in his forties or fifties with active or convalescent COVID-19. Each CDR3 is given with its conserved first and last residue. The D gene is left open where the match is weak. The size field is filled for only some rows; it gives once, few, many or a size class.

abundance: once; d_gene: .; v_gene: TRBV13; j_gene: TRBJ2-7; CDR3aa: CASSLGLARNEQYF; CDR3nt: TGTGCCAGCAGCTTAGGACTAGCTAGGAACGAGCAGTACTTC
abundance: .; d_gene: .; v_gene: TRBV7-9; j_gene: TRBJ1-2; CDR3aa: CASSLVGRGNYGYTF; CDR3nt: TGTGCCAGCAGCTTAGTCGGGCGGGGCAACTATGGCTACACCTTC
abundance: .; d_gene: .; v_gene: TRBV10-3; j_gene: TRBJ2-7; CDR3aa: CAISNITYEQYF; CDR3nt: TGTGCCATCAGTAACATTACCTACGAGCAGTACTTC
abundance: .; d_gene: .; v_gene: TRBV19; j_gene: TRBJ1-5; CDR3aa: CASSYFKRDQPQHF; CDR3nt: TGTGCCAGTAGTTATTTCAAGAGAGATCAGCCCCAGCATTTT
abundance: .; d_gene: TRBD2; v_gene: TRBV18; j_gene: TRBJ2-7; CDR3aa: CASSPGGDEQYF; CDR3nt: TGTGCCAGCTCACCCGGGGGGGACGAGCAGTACTTC
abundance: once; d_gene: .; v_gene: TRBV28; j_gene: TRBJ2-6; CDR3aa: CASSRGSGANVLTF; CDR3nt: TGTGCCAGCAGTCGGGGATCTGGGGCCAACGTCCTGACTTTC
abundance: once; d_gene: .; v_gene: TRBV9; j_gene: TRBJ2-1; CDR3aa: CASSVGGGIYNEQFF; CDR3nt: TGTGCCAGCAGCGTAGGGGGCGGAATATACAATGAGCAGTTCTTC
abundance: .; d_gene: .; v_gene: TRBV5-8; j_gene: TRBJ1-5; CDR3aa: CASSPTSRGNQPQHF; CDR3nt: TGTGCCAGCAGCCCGACATCCCGTGGCAATCAGCCCCAGCATTTT
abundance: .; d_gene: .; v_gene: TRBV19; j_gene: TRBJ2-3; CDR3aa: CASTHRRADTQYF; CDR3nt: TGTGCCAGTACCCACCGCCGCGCAGATACGCAGTATTTT
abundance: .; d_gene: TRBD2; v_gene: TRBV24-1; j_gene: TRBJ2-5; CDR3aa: CATAVAGDQETQYF; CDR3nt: TGTGCCACCGCAGTAGCGGGGGACCAAGAGACCCAGTACTTC
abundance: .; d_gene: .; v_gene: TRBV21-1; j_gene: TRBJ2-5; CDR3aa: CASQSAQKIRETSGGTGTQYF; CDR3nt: TGTGCCAGTCAGTCCGCACAGAAAATCCGGGAGACTAGCGGGGGAACGGGGACCCAGTACTTC
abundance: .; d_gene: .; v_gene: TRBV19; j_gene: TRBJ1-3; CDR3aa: CASSGSFFSGNTIYF; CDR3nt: TGTGCCAGTAGTGGCAGTTTCTTCTCTGGAAACACCATATATTTT
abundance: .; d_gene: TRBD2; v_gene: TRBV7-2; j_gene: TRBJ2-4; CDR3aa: CASSRLLTSGVGF; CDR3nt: TGTGCCAGCAGCCGACTTTTAACTAGCGGGGTGGGGTTC
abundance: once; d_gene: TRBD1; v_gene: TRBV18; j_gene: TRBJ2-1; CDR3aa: CASPNGTASDEQFF; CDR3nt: TGTGCCAGCCCAAACGGGACAGCCTCGGATGAGCAGTTCTTC
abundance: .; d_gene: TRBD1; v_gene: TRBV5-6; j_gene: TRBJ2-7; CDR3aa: CASSFQGATSYEQYF; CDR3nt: TGTGCCAGCAGCTTTCAGGGGGCTACCTCCTACGAGCAGTACTTC
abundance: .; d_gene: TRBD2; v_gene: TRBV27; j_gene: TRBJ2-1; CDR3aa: CASIRKPSGSVNEQFF; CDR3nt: TGTGCCAGCATCCGAAAGCCTAGCGGGAGCGTCAATGAGCAGTTCTTC
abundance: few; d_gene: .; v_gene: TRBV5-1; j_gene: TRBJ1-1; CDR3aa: CASSLGAGLNTEAFF; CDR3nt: TGCGCCAGCAGCTTGGGGGCAGGGTTGAACACTGAAGCTTTCTTT
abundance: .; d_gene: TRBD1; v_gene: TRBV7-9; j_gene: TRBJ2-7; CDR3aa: CASRTGVGEQYF; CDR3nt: TGTGCCAGCAGGACAGGGGTGGGCGAGCAGTACTTC
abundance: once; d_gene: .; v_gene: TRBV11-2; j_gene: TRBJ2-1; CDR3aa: CASSSERGSYNEQFF; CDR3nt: TGTGCCAGCAGCTCCGAAAGGGGTTCCTACAATGAGCAGTTCTTC
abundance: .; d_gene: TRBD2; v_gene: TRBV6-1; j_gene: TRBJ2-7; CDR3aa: CASSEFPPTGGPLEQYF; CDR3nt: TGTGCCAGCAGTGAATTCCCTCCAACGGGAGGGCCTCTCGAGCAGTACTTC
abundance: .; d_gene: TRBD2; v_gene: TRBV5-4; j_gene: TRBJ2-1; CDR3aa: CASSWGTSGLYNEQFF; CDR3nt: TGTGCCAGCAGCTGGGGGACTAGCGGACTGTACAATGAGCAGTTCTTC
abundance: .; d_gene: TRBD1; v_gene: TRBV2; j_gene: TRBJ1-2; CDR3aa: CASNLQGANGYTF; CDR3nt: TGTGCCAGCAACTTACAGGGGGCTAATGGCTACACCTTC
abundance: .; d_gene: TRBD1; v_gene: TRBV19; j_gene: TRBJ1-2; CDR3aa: CASRDFTGVYGYTF; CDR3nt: TGTGCCAGTAGGGACTTTACAGGGGTTTATGGCTACACCTTC